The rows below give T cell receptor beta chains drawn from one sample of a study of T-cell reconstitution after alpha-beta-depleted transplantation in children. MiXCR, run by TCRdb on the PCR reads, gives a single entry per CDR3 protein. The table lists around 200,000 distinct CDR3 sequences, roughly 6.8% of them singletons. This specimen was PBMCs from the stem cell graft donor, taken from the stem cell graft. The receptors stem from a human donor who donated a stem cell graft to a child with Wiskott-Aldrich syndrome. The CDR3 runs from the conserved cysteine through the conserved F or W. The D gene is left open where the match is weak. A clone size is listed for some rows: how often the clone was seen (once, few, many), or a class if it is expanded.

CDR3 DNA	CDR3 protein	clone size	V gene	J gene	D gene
TGCAGTATCTTTAACCAGGGGGCTGGCGGGGATACGCAGTATTTT	CSIFNQGAGGDTQYF	.	TRBV20-1	TRBJ2-3	TRBD1
TGTGCCAGCAGTGAGCCCTCGGGGCCGGGGCCCCTCCACTTT	CASSEPSGPGPLHF	many	TRBV25-1	TRBJ1-6	.
TGTGCCAGCAGAGCCCGGACGGTAGACACTGAAGCTTTCTTT	CASRARTVDTEAFF	many	TRBV6-4	TRBJ1-1	.
TGTGCCACCAGTGATGGTATTGGGACCCCCGGGGCCAACGTCCTGACTTTC	CATSDGIGTPGANVLTF	many	TRBV24-1	TRBJ2-6	.
TGCGCCAGCAGCCAAGATCTCATCCACACCGGGGAGCTGTTTTTT	CASSQDLIHTGELFF	many	TRBV4-1	TRBJ2-2	.
TGTGCCATCAGTCCGGGAGACTATGGCTACACCTTC	CAISPGDYGYTF	many	TRBV10-3	TRBJ1-2	.
TGCAGCGCCTCGGTTGGGACTAGCGGACGATCAGATACGCAGTATTTT	CSASVGTSGRSDTQYF	many	TRBV29-1	TRBJ2-3	TRBD2
TGTGCCAGCCTCGACAGGGGAGAGGAGCAGTTCTTC	CASLDRGEEQFF	.	TRBV2	TRBJ2-1	TRBD1
TGTGCCATCAGTGAGTCTTCGAGTAGCGGGCCCCGCAACTTC	CAISESSSSGPRNF	many	TRBV10-3	TRBJ2-5	TRBD2
TGTGCCAGCACCTATGGACCACTCACCTACGAGCAGTACTTC	CASTYGPLTYEQYF	.	TRBV28	TRBJ2-7	.
TGCAGCGTTGCCTCTGACACAGATACGCAGTATTTT	CSVASDTDTQYF	many	TRBV29-1	TRBJ2-3	.
TGCGCCAGCAGCCAGAGGGACGGTCACAATGAGCAGTTCTTC	CASSQRDGHNEQFF	many	TRBV4-3	TRBJ2-1	.
TGTGCCAGCAGCCGACGGGACGCACGGCATGGCAATGAGCAGTTCTTC	CASSRRDARHGNEQFF	.	TRBV5-4	TRBJ2-1	.
TGTGCCAGCAGTCCGACACCTGATATTTTAAGCTCCTACAATGAGCAGTTCTTC	CASSPTPDILSSYNEQFF	many	TRBV27	TRBJ2-1	.
TGTGCCACCAGTGATACGATGAATAGGAACACCGGGGAGCTGTTTTTT	CATSDTMNRNTGELFF	many	TRBV24-1	TRBJ2-2	.
TGTGCCATCAGTGGAGGGACGGTGGGTTACGAGCAGTACTTC	CAISGGTVGYEQYF	many	TRBV10-3	TRBJ2-7	.
TGTGCCAGCAGCGGGAGCCTCAACCCCCTCTACGAGCAGTACTTC	CASSGSLNPLYEQYF	many	TRBV5-6	TRBJ2-7	.
TGTGCCACCAGTGATCGTGGGACAGGGGGTGAGACCCAGTACTTC	CATSDRGTGGETQYF	many	TRBV24-1	TRBJ2-5	TRBD1
TGCGCCAGCAGCCCTAGACCGAACACTGAAGCTTTCTTT	CASSPRPNTEAFF	many	TRBV5-1	TRBJ1-1	.
TGCGCCAGCAGTGAGCTGGACACCGGGGAGCTGTTTTTT	CASSELDTGELFF	many	TRBV10-1	TRBJ2-2	.
TGCAGTGTCCCCCCAGGGAGTCTAGCGGACCGCAATGAGCAGTTCTTC	CSVPPGSLADRNEQFF	many	TRBV20-1	TRBJ2-1	TRBD2
TGCAGCGTCGACCAGGGGATAGAGACCCAGTACTTC	CSVDQGIETQYF	many	TRBV29-1	TRBJ2-5	.
TGTGCCAGCAGTTTATATAGCGGGAGGGCCGGGTTCTTC	CASSLYSGRAGFF	many	TRBV12-3/TRBV12-4	TRBJ2-1	TRBD2
TGTGCCAGCAGTTTTGGACAGGGATCGAACACCGGGGAGCTGTTTTTT	CASSFGQGSNTGELFF	many	TRBV12-3/TRBV12-4	TRBJ2-2	TRBD1
TGTGCCAGCAGCTCTCAGGGGGCTGCTAATGAAAAACTGTTTTTT	CASSSQGAANEKLFF	.	TRBV11-2	TRBJ1-4	TRBD1
TGTGCCACCAGGGATACGGGGGGCTCGACCGGGGAGCTGTTTTTT	CATRDTGGSTGELFF	many	TRBV24-1	TRBJ2-2	.
TGTGCCTGGAGTGTTTCCCAAGAGACCCAGTACTTC	CAWSVSQETQYF	many	TRBV30	TRBJ2-5	.
TGCAGTCCTTGGACTAGCGGGAGTGGTTACGAGCAGTACTTC	CSPWTSGSGYEQYF	many	TRBV20-1	TRBJ2-7	TRBD2
TGCGCCAGCAGCTTACTTGAGGGCACAGATACGCAGTATTTT	CASSLLEGTDTQYF	.	TRBV5-1	TRBJ2-3	.
TGCAGCGTTGAAGATCGGGGGGCAGACACTGAAGCTTTCTTT	CSVEDRGADTEAFF	many	TRBV29-1	TRBJ1-1	.
TGTGCCAGCAGCTTAGGGGGACAGTACCAAGAGACCCAGTACTTC	CASSLGGQYQETQYF	few	TRBV7-2	TRBJ2-5	TRBD1
TGTGCCAGCAGCCAAGTTGGCGCCATTAGCGGAACGCAGTATTTT	CASSQVGAISGTQYF	.	TRBV3-1	TRBJ2-3	.
TGTGCCACCAGCCGATTTACCGGGACTAGCGGGAGAGAGACCCAGTACTTC	CATSRFTGTSGRETQYF	many	TRBV15	TRBJ2-5	TRBD2
TGCGCCAGCAGCCAGACTCCAGGGGGGGCCAACGTCCTGACTTTC	CASSQTPGGANVLTF	many	TRBV5-1	TRBJ2-6	.
TGTGCCAGCTCACCGGTCCAGGGCCGACCGTACACTGAAGCTTTCTTT	CASSPVQGRPYTEAFF	many	TRBV18	TRBJ1-1	.
TGTGCCAGCAGCCTAGCGGATAGCGCCCCCAATGAGCAGTTCTTC	CASSLADSAPNEQFF	many	TRBV13	TRBJ2-1	TRBD2
TGCGCCAGCGCACCCCTCGGGGACCCTGGGGCCAACGTCCTGACTTTC	CASAPLGDPGANVLTF	.	TRBV5-1	TRBJ2-6	.
TGTGCCAGCAGTTTATACAGCTACTATTCATTCGACTACGAGCAGTACTTC	CASSLYSYYSFDYEQYF	many	TRBV12-3/TRBV12-4	TRBJ2-7	.
TGCAGTGCTAGAGATGGGGCAGCCCGGGGGAATTCACCCCTCCACTTT	CSARDGAARGNSPLHF	many	TRBV20-1	TRBJ1-6	.
TGCGCCAGCAGCTACGGACTAGCCTCCTACAATGAGCAGTTCTTC	CASSYGLASYNEQFF	many	TRBV5-1	TRBJ2-1	TRBD2
TGCGCCAGCAGCTTCCCCATAGGGTCGAAGACAGGTACCTCCTACGAGCAGTACTTC	CASSFPIGSKTGTSYEQYF	many	TRBV5-1	TRBJ2-7	.
TGTGCCAGCAGCGCCCATTACAGGGTATACGGTCCCGGGGAGCTGTTTTTT	CASSAHYRVYGPGELFF	.	TRBV9	TRBJ2-2	.
TGTGCCAGCAGTCCTAGACAGGGATCCTATGGCTACACCTTC	CASSPRQGSYGYTF	many	TRBV12-3/TRBV12-4	TRBJ1-2	TRBD1
TGCAGTGCAGGCGGGATCGGCGAGACCCAGTACTTC	CSAGGIGETQYF	many	TRBV20-1	TRBJ2-5	.
TGTGCCAGCAGCTTAGATGGCTCGGGGAGGGGAGCAGATACGCAGTATTTT	CASSLDGSGRGADTQYF	.	TRBV11-3	TRBJ2-3	TRBD2
TGCGCCAGCAGCCCCGACAGGATGAATGGCTACACCTTC	CASSPDRMNGYTF	few	TRBV5-1	TRBJ1-2	.
TGCGCCAGCAGCCAAGATCGAGGTACCGGGGAGCTGTTTTTT	CASSQDRGTGELFF	many	TRBV4-3	TRBJ2-2	.
TGTGCCAGCAGCGTTGGAGCGGGGGAGTCGACAGATACGCAGTATTTT	CASSVGAGESTDTQYF	many	TRBV9	TRBJ2-3	TRBD2
TGTGCCAGCAGGGGGCAGGGGGCCTACGGCTACACCTTC	CASRGQGAYGYTF	many	TRBV12-3/TRBV12-4	TRBJ1-2	TRBD1
TGCGCCAGCAGCTTGAGGGAACAGGGTAACTACAATGAGCAGTTCTTC	CASSLREQGNYNEQFF	.	TRBV5-1	TRBJ2-1	.
TGTGCCAGCAGTTTCGTGTTTGGGAAAGGGGCGAATGAGCAGTTCTTC	CASSFVFGKGANEQFF	few	TRBV12-3/TRBV12-4	TRBJ2-1	.
TGTGCCACCAGTGACCCCGGACAGACACAGCCCCAGCATTTT	CATSDPGQTQPQHF	many	TRBV24-1	TRBJ1-5	.
TGTGCCAGCAGTTCGCGGGCCTACAGGGGAACCAGGGGCACAGATACGCAGTATTTT	CASSSRAYRGTRGTDTQYF	.	TRBV12-3/TRBV12-4	TRBJ2-3	TRBD1
TGTGCCAGCAGCTTAAGAGGCATTTCCTACGAGCAGTACTTC	CASSLRGISYEQYF	many	TRBV13	TRBJ2-7	.
TGTGCCAGCAGGACCGGGACGCAAACCTACGAGCAGTACTTC	CASRTGTQTYEQYF	many	TRBV2	TRBJ2-7	.
TGTGCCAGCAGCTCGACTTTGGGGGGCCGGGAGACCCAGTACTTC	CASSSTLGGRETQYF	few	TRBV5-6	TRBJ2-5	.